These 12 T cell receptor beta chains originate from one sample sequenced in a study of PD-1 blockade in mismatch repair-deficient tumors. Generated by immunoSEQ multiplex PCR, the TCRdb table keeps only in-frame clones and is missing some. The sample has some 120,000 clones; about nine tenths are singletons. Sequenced here: peripheral blood, sampled approximately 70 weeks after starting pembrolizumab. Every receptor here comes from an adult with mismatch repair-deficient cancer.

This clone appeared a few times. This chain links TRBV14 with TRBJ2-2, with 8 bases lining up with TRBD1. In germline, CDR1 is SGHDN, CDR2 FVKESK. The CDR3 sequence is 17 residues long. V lost 2 bases, J lost 7 bases, and 12 bases stayed unmatched. The CDR3 is CASSQHSGTGGDGELFF. The CDR3 nucleotides are TGTGCCAGCAGCCAACACTCCGGGACAGGAGGGGACGGGGAGCTGTTTTTT.

As concerns this clone: The same CDR3 is also encoded by other DNA sequences in this sample. The chain's CDR3 is CASSQGYNEQFF. CDR3 sequence (DNA): TGCGCCAGCAGCCAAGGTTACAATGAGCAGTTCTTC. The chain is built from TRBV4-3 and TRBJ2-1; D gene ambiguous. CDR3 length: 12 residues. V was trimmed by 1 base and J by 4 bases, leaving 2 bases between them. Germline CDR1 reads LGHNA; CDR2 reads YSLEER.

The V call is TRBV19, the J call TRBJ2-7; D is uncertain. Germline V gene lookup returns CDR1 LNHDA and CDR2 SQIVND (reference sequence). The CDR3 is 13 amino acids. CDR3 nucleotides: TGTGACTCCGGCCTAGGCCAGGACTACGAGCAGTACTTC. Translation gives CDSGLGQDYEQYF. Based on the CDR3 plus reference TRBV19 and TRBJ2-7, the full variable domain is DGGITQSPKYLFRKEGQNVTLSCEQNLNHDAMYWYRQDPGQGLRLIYYSQIVNDFQKGDIAEGYSVSREKKESFPLTVTSAQKNPTAFYLCDSGLGQDYEQYFGPGTRLTVT.

DNA of the CDR3: TGTGCCAGCAGTGAAATGGGACCTGGTTACGAGCAGTACTTC. Protein product: CASSEMGPGYEQYF. This chain connects TRBV2 to TRBJ2-7; the D call may be TRBD1 or TRBD2 (5 bases each). V was cut by 2 bases and J by 4 bases, with 12 bases left in between. CDR1 and CDR2 (germline): SNHLY, FYNNEI. There are 14 residues in the CDR3.

The V and J genes are TRBV4-3 and TRBJ2-3, with TRBD2 matching 7 bases. This CDR3 has 17 amino acids. Germline lookup yields CDR1 LGHNA and CDR2 YSLEER. V dropped 6 bases and J dropped 4; count of bases not matched to a gene: 16. The CDR3 loop reads CASSLRTSPKFPDTQYF. CDR3 coding DNA: TGCGCCAGCAGTCTTCGGACTAGTCCCAAATTTCCAGATACGCAGTATTTT.

The CDR3 loop is CASSESAGVPGGELFF. CDR3 bases: TGTGCCAGCAGTGAATCAGCGGGGGTTCCGGGCGGGGAGCTGTTTTTT. This chain joins TRBV2 and TRBJ2-2; TRBD2 agrees at 8 bases. The trim removed 2 bases at V and 7 bases at J, leaving 9 bases unmatched. From germline, CDR1 is SNHLY and CDR2 FYNNEI. The CDR3 consists of 16 residues.

The DNA for the CDR3 is TGTGCCAGCCGGAGTGGCTACGAGCAGTACTTC. Protein sequence: CASRSGYEQYF. The J gene is TRBJ2-7, the V gene TRBV6-1; no clear D gene. Trimming took 8 bases from V and 3 from J, leaving 8 bases between them. The CDR3 contains 11 residues. Germline V gives CDR1 MNHNS, CDR2 SASEGT.

The chain uses TRBV11-3 and TRBJ2-5; the D gene could be TRBD1 or TRBD2 (6 bases each). Trimming left V 8 bases short and J 3 bases short, with 13 bases between. The CDR3 loop spans 13 amino acids. Germline CDR1 SGHNT, CDR2 YENEEA. CDR3 sequence: CASSGRGEETQYF. DNA of the CDR3: TGTGCCAGCTCAGGAAGGGGGGAAGAGACCCAGTACTTC.

The chain joins TRBV4-2 to TRBJ2-1; TRBD1 matches 8 bases. V trimming: 4 bases; J trimming: 5 bases; junction bases outside the gene matches: 7. CDR1 LGHNA and CDR2 YNFKEQ come from the germline V gene. This CDR3 comprises 15 residues. The CDR3 DNA reads as TGTGCCAGCAGCCCCCTCCAGGGGGCCGACAATGAGCAGTTCTTC. Translated, it gives CASSPLQGADNEQFF.

This clone was detected once. The gene calls are TRBV14 and TRBJ2-3; no clear D. The CDR3 totals 12 residues. Germline assignment: CDR1 SGHDN and CDR2 FVKESK. V dropped 3 bases and J dropped 7 bases, with 8 bases sitting between them. Here the CDR3 reads CASSQGLYTQYF. The CDR3 DNA reads as TGTGCCAGCAGCCAGGGATTGTATACGCAGTATTTT.

The genes are TRBV2 and TRBJ2-1, with a tentative D call TRBD2 (6 bases). V lost 9 bases and J 2 bases, leaving 14 bases between the germline ends. The CDR3 is 14 amino acids. Germline loops: CDR1 SNHLY, CDR2 FYNNEI. The CDR3 DNA is TGTGCCAGTTGCCCTGCGGGGACCTACAATGAGCAGTTCTTC. This encodes CASCPAGTYNEQFF.

This clone was observed a single time. The chain couples TRBV27 to TRBJ2-7; 13 bases map to TRBD2. The CDR3 contains 14 residues. Germline V gene lookup returns CDR1 MNHEY and CDR2 SMNVEV (reference sequence). V dropped 5 bases and J dropped 6; count of bases not matched to a gene: 4. The CDR3 DNA is TGTGCCAGCAGTCCCGGGACTAGCGGGGTCGAGCAGTACTTC. Amino acid sequence: CASSPGTSGVEQYF.